Below are 22 T cell receptor beta chains sequenced from a single sample in a study of regulatory T cells in long-lasting Graves disease. The time point here: newly diagnosed GD, antithyroid drugs for less than 3 months. TCR sequences were obtained from RNA taken from PBMCs. The TCR beta library used iRepertoire HTBI primers with Arm-PCR amplification of CDR3. TCRdb recomputed calls from the multiplex PCR reads with MiXCR, one row per CDR3 protein. This table holds 450,000 to 600,000 distinct CDR3 sequences, roughly 17% found once. These data also formed part of another study, on T cells in Graves' hyperthyroidism and ophthalmopathy.

Sample: peripheral blood mononuclear cells (PBMCs), taken at new diagnosis, from a patient treated with antithyroid drugs. These receptors were taken from a man aged 40-50 years with Graves disease.

This clonotype was recorded many times. The J gene is TRBJ2-7, the V gene TRBV6-1; D might be TRBD1 (5 bases). Trimming removed 0 bases at V and 2 bases at J, with 11 bases between. The CDR3 runs to 15 residues. Germline V gene data show CDR1 as MNHNS and CDR2 as SASEGT. Here the CDR3 DNA reads TGTGCCAGCAGTGAAGCCCCAGGGTCCCCCTACGAGCAGTACTTC. Amino acid sequence: CASSEAPGSPYEQYF.

This clonotype was observed a few times. The chain couples TRBV20-1 to TRBJ2-2; D gene ambiguous. V lost 3 bases to trimming and J lost 4 bases, with 18 bases between them. Germline CDR1 reads DFQATT; CDR2 reads SNEGSKA (reference sequence). This CDR3 has 16 amino acids. The CDR3 DNA is TGCAGTGCTAGGCTGTCGGTTCAGCAGAGCACCGGGGAGCTGTTTTTT. It codes for CSARLSVQQSTGELFF.

V and J are TRBV29-1 and TRBJ2-1, with D maybe TRBD1 (5 bases). Germline V gene sequence: CDR1 SQVTM, CDR2 ANQGSEA. V lost 4 bases and J 0 bases, leaving 7 bases between the germline ends. The CDR3 loop spans 13 amino acids. The CDR3 nucleotides are TGCAGCGTTGGGCAGGGCTCCTACAATGAGCAGTTCTTC. This encodes CSVGQGSYNEQFF.

This clonotype was recorded a few times. In nucleotides, the CDR3 is TGCAGCGGGACTACAGGGGTGACTGAAGCTTTCTTT. Translated, it gives CSGTTGVTEAFF. The V call is TRBV29-1, the J call TRBJ1-1; 7 positions agree with TRBD1. The CDR3 totals 12 residues. Germline V gene data show CDR1 as SQVTM and CDR2 as ANQGSEA. Trimming at V came to 7 bases and at J to 5 bases, leaving 7 bases not matched to a gene.

This clonotype occurred a few times. The genes are TRBV15 and TRBJ2-1, with 10 bases fitting TRBD1. Trimming cost V 0 bases and J 7 bases; bases outside gene matches: 3. The CDR3 is 15 amino acids. Germline V CDR1 and CDR2: LNHNV, YYDKDF (reference sequence). The CDR3 sequence is CATSRDMGQGNEQFF. The CDR3 coding sequence is TGTGCCACCAGCAGAGATATGGGACAGGGGAATGAGCAGTTCTTC.

This clonotype was found many times. This chain joins TRBV12-3 or TRBV12-4 and TRBJ2-7, with 12 positions matching TRBD2. The V gene end was trimmed by 8 bases and the J gene end by 3 bases; junction bases not matched to a gene: 5. CDR3 length: 14 amino acids. The CDR3, as DNA: TGTGCCAGCGCCCGACTAGCGGGAGTCTACGAGCAGTACTTC. It yields the protein CASARLAGVYEQYF.

Many counts were recorded for this clonotype. The J gene is TRBJ1-1, the V gene TRBV6-2 or TRBV6-3; the D gene is possibly TRBD1 (5 bases). There are 14 residues in the CDR3. V was clipped by 5 bases and J by 7 bases, with 17 bases between them. CDR1 is MNHEY, CDR2 SVGEGT, per germline. The CDR3 region has the DNA TGTGCCAGCAGTCCTCTGAGTGGGGCTGGTGAAGCTTTCTTT. Translated: CASSPLSGAGEAFF.

The sample holds many counts of this clonotype. This sequence joins TRBV14 and TRBJ2-7; the match to TRBD2 covers 10 bases. This CDR3 contains 16 residues. Germline V gene lookup returns CDR1 SGHDN and CDR2 FVKESK. J lost 0 bases, V lost 4 bases, and 6 bases had no gene match. This CDR3 reads CASSRIGLAASYEQYF. DNA for the CDR3: TGTGCCAGCAGCCGGATCGGACTAGCGGCCTCCTACGAGCAGTACTTC.

The rearrangement joins TRBV12-3 or TRBV12-4 to TRBJ2-7; D remains ambiguous. Trimming removed 7 bases at V and 0 bases at J, with 10 bases between. The CDR3 spans 13 residues. CDR3 sequence (DNA): TGTGCCAGCACTGAATCTTTCTCCTACGAGCAGTACTTC. Its translation: CASTESFSYEQYF.

This clonotype was seen many times. V gene TRBV3-1 combines with J gene TRBJ2-7, with D perhaps matching TRBD1 or TRBD2 (5 bases each). CDR1 and CDR2 from the germline V gene are LGHDT and YNNKEL (reference sequence). The ends were cut back, 0 bases at V and 2 bases at J, with 8 bases in the middle. The CDR3 consists of 14 residues. The CDR3 DNA reads TGTGCCAGCAGCCAAGATGGGGGAGCCTACGAGCAGTACTTC. Protein: CASSQDGGAYEQYF.

The chain is built from TRBV6-1 and TRBJ2-2; no firm D call. The CDR3 totals 13 residues. V dropped 11 bases and J dropped 1 base, with 11 bases sitting between them. CDR1 MNHNS and CDR2 SASEGT come from the germline V gene. In DNA form, the CDR3 reads TGTGCCGGGTCCCAGGTGAACACCGGGGAGCTGTTTTTT. Translated, it gives CAGSQVNTGELFF.

The chain carries TRBV27 and TRBJ2-3; TRBD2 aligns across 12 bases. There are 15 residues in the CDR3. The V gene's germline CDR1 is MNHEY and CDR2 SMNVEV (reference sequence). With V trimmed by 6 bases and J by 2 bases, 3 bases remained unmatched. The CDR3: CASSGLAGSTDTQYF. In DNA form, the CDR3 reads TGTGCCAGCAGCGGACTAGCGGGATCCACAGATACGCAGTATTTT.

This clonotype was detected many times. One end of the junction does not line up with germline, which may come from a read error. The chain employs TRBV2 and TRBJ2-3; possible D gene TRBD2, 5 bases. Per the germline V gene, CDR1 is SNHLY and CDR2 is FYNNEI. This CDR3 has 16 residues. CDR3 region: CASSEGRAQSTDTQYF. The CDR3 bases are TGTGCCAGCAGTGAAGGGCGGGCACAGAGCACAGATACGCAGTATTTC. Looking up the rest from reference TRBV2 and TRBJ2-3 gives the full variable domain: EPEVTQTPSHQVTQMGQEVILRCVPISNHLYFYWYRQILGQKVEFLVSFYNNEISEKSEIFDDQFSVERPDGSNFTLKIRSTKLEDSAMYFCASSEGRAQSTDTQYFGPGTRLTVL.

This clonotype was seen a single time. The chain carries TRBV20-1 and TRBJ2-7, with a weak D call TRBD1 (6 bases). V lost 6 bases and J lost 5, with 17 bases in between. Germline V CDR1 and CDR2: DFQATT, SNEGSKA (reference sequence). The CDR3 consists of 13 residues. This CDR3 reads CSAQRGGWDEQYF. The CDR3, as DNA: TGCAGTGCGCAGCGAGGGGGTTGGGACGAGCAGTACTTC.

This clonotype was seen a handful of times. The chain carries TRBV13 and TRBJ1-6, with D tentatively TRBD1 (6 bases). Germline assignment: CDR1 PRHDT and CDR2 FYEKMQ (reference sequence). The CDR3 runs to 20 residues. V lost 0 bases and J lost 0, with 18 bases in between. CDR3 protein: CASSLGRQSAGASYNSPLHF. The DNA for the CDR3 is TGTGCCAGCAGCTTAGGGAGACAGAGCGCGGGGGCCTCCTATAATTCACCCCTCCACTTT. The full variable domain, in which reference TRBV13 and TRBJ1-6 provide the parts outside the CDR3, is AAGVIQSPRHLIKEKRETATLKCYPIPRHDTVYWYQQGPGQDPQFLISFYEKMQSDKGSIPDRFSAQQFSDYHSELNMSSLELGDSALYFCASSLGRQSAGASYNSPLHFGNGTRLTVT.

This clonotype has just a few counts. The chain recombines TRBV6-1 with TRBJ2-2; tentative D call: TRBD2 (5 bases). Germline loops: CDR1 MNHNS, CDR2 SASEGT. This CDR3 has 15 amino acids. Trimming shortened V by 6 bases and J by 1 base, and 12 bases separated the two germline ends. The DNA for the CDR3 is TGTGCCAGCAGGCGGACGGGATTGAACACCGGGGAGCTGTTTTTT. Translation gives CASRRTGLNTGELFF.

This clonotype was detected many times. This rearrangement joins TRBV12-3 or TRBV12-4 to TRBJ2-7, with no clear D. The CDR3 length is 13 residues. The V and J ends lost 1 base and 6 bases respectively, with 10 bases between them. Here the CDR3 reads CASSLVDVGEQYF. The CDR3 coding sequence is TGTGCCAGCAGTTTAGTTGACGTGGGCGAGCAGTACTTC.

The chain has TRBV10-3 and TRBJ2-3; D remains ambiguous. The CDR3 covers 15 residues. V was shortened by 11 bases and J by 4 bases, with 22 bases between the two germline ends. Germline loops: CDR1 ENHRY, CDR2 SYGVKD. CDR3 residues: CASMGAQSQPDTQYF. In nucleotides, the CDR3 is TGTGCCTCGATGGGCGCTCAATCCCAGCCAGATACGCAGTATTTT.

This clonotype appeared many times. The CDR3 nucleotides are TGTGCCAGCAGCCCTTACCTTGAGGGGGCGAGCTCCTACGAGCAGTACTTC. Encoded protein: CASSPYLEGASSYEQYF. The chain links TRBV6-1 to TRBJ2-7; 7 bases align to TRBD1. The CDR3 loop spans 17 amino acids. J was trimmed by 0 bases and V by 6 bases; bases with no gene match: 14. The V gene's germline CDR1 is MNHNS and CDR2 SASEGT.

This clonotype was recorded at least ten times. The chain has TRBV30 and TRBJ1-2; D unclear. CDR1 is GTSNPN and CDR2 is SVGIG in the germline V gene (reference sequence). V dropped 3 bases and J dropped 8 bases, with 16 bases sitting between them. CDR3 length equals 13 residues. CDR3 bases: TGTGCCTGGAGGGGATTGGGCTCCGGCGGCTACACCTTC. It yields the protein CAWRGLGSGGYTF.

This clonotype was seen a few times. The genes are TRBV7-9 and TRBJ2-2, with 9 bases that match TRBD2. CDR1 and CDR2 (germline): SEHNR, FQNEAQ (reference sequence). This CDR3 contains 18 residues. V lost 8 bases, J lost 7 bases, and 20 bases stayed unmatched. The chain's CDR3 is CASDFQLAGVRRLGELFF. CDR3 DNA sequence: TGTGCCAGCGACTTTCAATTAGCGGGAGTACGACGTCTCGGGGAGCTGTTTTTT.

A few counts support this clonotype. The chain joins TRBV7-2 to TRBJ1-4, with D perhaps TRBD1 (5 bases). The CDR3 spans 15 residues. V lost 1 base to trimming and J lost 7 bases, with 13 bases between them. Germline V lookup: CDR1 SGHTA, CDR2 FQGNSA. CDR3 in amino acids: CASSLDRGWGEKLFF. The CDR3, as DNA: TGTGCCAGCAGCTTAGATCGGGGCTGGGGTGAAAAACTGTTTTTT.